These T cell receptor beta chains were read from a single sample in a study of shared clonotypes between healthy human individuals. Generated by immunoSEQ multiplex PCR, the TCRdb table keeps only in-frame clones and is missing some. The table includes hundreds of thousands of clones, around nine tenths detected once. The sample was memory CD8+ T cells sorted from blood. The source is a man between 18 and 35 years old in good health. Each CDR3 is given with its conserved first and last residue. Each record gives: D gene, J gene, clone size, V gene, CDR3 DNA, CDR3 protein. D genes are given only for firm matches. Clone size is shown for a subset of rows, as once, few, many or a class of expanded clone.

d_gene: TRBD2
j_gene: TRBJ2-3
abundance: .
v_gene: TRBV6-1
CDR3nt: TGTGCCAGCAGTGCACTTTCCGGGGGGGCGACAGATACGCAGTATTTT
CDR3aa: CASSALSGGATDTQYF

d_gene: .
j_gene: TRBJ2-4
abundance: .
v_gene: TRBV20-1
CDR3nt: TGCAGTGCTTATAAGGAAAACATTCAGTACTTC
CDR3aa: CSAYKENIQYF

d_gene: .
j_gene: TRBJ2-7
abundance: .
v_gene: TRBV28
CDR3nt: TGTGCCAGCAGTTTCGGCAGATCCTACGAGCAGTACTTC
CDR3aa: CASSFGRSYEQYF

d_gene: .
j_gene: TRBJ2-1
abundance: .
v_gene: TRBV6-1
CDR3nt: TGTGCCAGCAGTTTCAATGAGCAGTTCTTC
CDR3aa: CASSFNEQFF

d_gene: TRBD2
j_gene: TRBJ2-1
abundance: .
v_gene: TRBV11-3
CDR3nt: TGTGCCAGCAGCTTAGATACGGGGGGACCGAGGAATGAGCAGTTCTTC
CDR3aa: CASSLDTGGPRNEQFF

d_gene: .
j_gene: TRBJ2-7
abundance: .
v_gene: TRBV18
CDR3nt: TGTGCCAGCTCACCGGGTGCCGGACCGCTCTACGAGCAGTACTTC
CDR3aa: CASSPGAGPLYEQYF

d_gene: TRBD2
j_gene: TRBJ2-1
abundance: .
v_gene: TRBV4-1
CDR3nt: TGCGCCAGCAGTACGAGCGGGGTTTACAATGAGCAGTTCTTC
CDR3aa: CASSTSGVYNEQFF

d_gene: .
j_gene: TRBJ2-7
abundance: once
v_gene: TRBV29-1
CDR3nt: TGCAGCGTTGGCGTCCAGGGAAGAGCCTACGAGCAGTACTTC
CDR3aa: CSVGVQGRAYEQYF

d_gene: .
j_gene: TRBJ2-5
abundance: once
v_gene: TRBV28
CDR3nt: TGTGCCAGCAGTTTATACGACCACTTGAAGACCCAGTACTTC
CDR3aa: CASSLYDHLKTQYF

d_gene: .
j_gene: TRBJ2-5
abundance: .
v_gene: TRBV28
CDR3nt: TGTGCCAGCAGTTTATGGCAGAATCAAGAGACCCAGTACTTC
CDR3aa: CASSLWQNQETQYF

d_gene: .
j_gene: TRBJ2-7
abundance: .
v_gene: TRBV4-1
CDR3nt: TGCGCCAGCACCCGCCGGGACGGAAGCTCCTACGAGCAGTACTTC
CDR3aa: CASTRRDGSSYEQYF

d_gene: TRBD1
j_gene: TRBJ1-2
abundance: .
v_gene: TRBV6-1
CDR3nt: TGTGCCAGCATTGGGACAGGGGTTAACTATGGCTACACCTTC
CDR3aa: CASIGTGVNYGYTF

d_gene: TRBD2
j_gene: TRBJ2-1
abundance: .
v_gene: TRBV5-1
CDR3nt: TGCGCCAGCAGCTGGGAGGGTACATACAATGAGCAGTTCTTC
CDR3aa: CASSWEGTYNEQFF

d_gene: TRBD1
j_gene: TRBJ2-3
abundance: .
v_gene: TRBV2
CDR3nt: TGTGCCAGCAGTGGAAGGACAGGGGGCGGATTGGATACGCAGTATTTT
CDR3aa: CASSGRTGGGLDTQYF

d_gene: .
j_gene: TRBJ2-7
abundance: .
v_gene: TRBV6-1
CDR3nt: TGTGCCAGCAGTGTTACAGGTTCCTACGAGCAGTACTTC
CDR3aa: CASSVTGSYEQYF

d_gene: TRBD1
j_gene: TRBJ2-7
abundance: .
v_gene: TRBV2
CDR3nt: TGTGCCAGCGAGGGGACAGGGGGCATCTCCTACGAGCAGTACTTC
CDR3aa: CASEGTGGISYEQYF

d_gene: .
j_gene: TRBJ2-7
abundance: .
v_gene: TRBV7-2
CDR3nt: TGTGCCAGCAGCTCTAGCATCGAGCAGTACTTC
CDR3aa: CASSSSIEQYF

d_gene: .
j_gene: TRBJ2-1
abundance: .
v_gene: TRBV27
CDR3nt: TGTGCCAGCAGTTTCGGGACGACTTACAATGAGCAGTTCTTC
CDR3aa: CASSFGTTYNEQFF

d_gene: TRBD1
j_gene: TRBJ1-1
abundance: .
v_gene: TRBV4-1
CDR3nt: TGCGCCAGCAGCCAAGATCGGACAGGGGGCACTGAAGCTTTCTTT
CDR3aa: CASSQDRTGGTEAFF

d_gene: .
j_gene: TRBJ2-7
abundance: once
v_gene: TRBV6-5
CDR3nt: TGTGCCAGCAGTTACTCAGGCCAGGGACACGAGCAGTACTTC
CDR3aa: CASSYSGQGHEQYF

d_gene: TRBD1
j_gene: TRBJ2-5
abundance: few
v_gene: TRBV7-6
CDR3nt: TGTGCCAGCAGTCGAGGACAGGGAGGAGAGACCCAGTACTTC
CDR3aa: CASSRGQGGETQYF

d_gene: TRBD1
j_gene: TRBJ2-7
abundance: .
v_gene: TRBV27
CDR3nt: TGTGCCAGCAGTTCCTTCCAGGGGGCCTACGAGCAGTACTTC
CDR3aa: CASSSFQGAYEQYF

d_gene: .
j_gene: TRBJ1-5
abundance: .
v_gene: TRBV15
CDR3nt: TGTGCCACCAGATGGGGGAGTAATCAGCCCCAGCATTTT
CDR3aa: CATRWGSNQPQHF

d_gene: TRBD1
j_gene: TRBJ2-7
abundance: .
v_gene: TRBV6-5
CDR3nt: TGTGCCAGCACCCCGGGACAGGGTATCTACGAGCAGTACTTC
CDR3aa: CASTPGQGIYEQYF

d_gene: TRBD1
j_gene: TRBJ2-7
abundance: .
v_gene: TRBV7-9
CDR3nt: TGTGCCAGCAGCGAAAGACAGGGGTCGTACGAGCAGTACTTC
CDR3aa: CASSERQGSYEQYF

d_gene: .
j_gene: TRBJ1-2
abundance: .
v_gene: TRBV10-3
CDR3nt: TGTGCCATCTCCGCTACACGCAACTATGGCTACACCTTC
CDR3aa: CAISATRNYGYTF

d_gene: .
j_gene: TRBJ1-2
abundance: .
v_gene: TRBV29-1
CDR3nt: TGCAGCGTTGCTGGGGGGGATAACTATGGCTACACCTTC
CDR3aa: CSVAGGDNYGYTF

d_gene: .
j_gene: TRBJ1-1
abundance: .
v_gene: TRBV6-6
CDR3nt: TGTGCCAGCAGTTTGACAGGCTCGAACACTGAAGCTTTCTTT
CDR3aa: CASSLTGSNTEAFF

d_gene: TRBD1
j_gene: TRBJ2-7
abundance: .
v_gene: TRBV30
CDR3nt: TGTGCCTGGAGTATTGGACAGGGTCATTACGAGCAGTACTTC
CDR3aa: CAWSIGQGHYEQYF